The rows below give T cell receptor beta chains drawn from one sample of a study of T cell repertoires in cytomegalovirus infection. TCRdb ran MiXCR on the reads and lists one entry per CDR3 protein. The sample has about 440,000 distinct CDR3 sequences, about a third seen once. The specimen was PBMCs. The receptors were sampled from a human donor in good health (CMV status not recorded). Some clones in this sample may be carry-over from other donors' samples. The CDR3 runs from the conserved cysteine through the conserved F or W. The order of the fields is clone size, V gene, J gene, D gene, CDR3 DNA, CDR3 protein. D genes are given only for firm matches. The size field is filled for only some rows; it gives once, few, many or a size class.

abundance: many
v_gene: TRBV10-2
j_gene: TRBJ1-2
d_gene: TRBD1
CDR3nt: TGCGCCAGCAGCGGGACAGGGGACGTAGCTGGCTACACCTTC
CDR3aa: CASSGTGDVAGYTF

abundance: NA
v_gene: TRBV28
j_gene: TRBJ2-1
d_gene: TRBD2
CDR3nt: TGTGCCAGCAGTTTCACATTCAGCGGGGGTTACAATGAGCAGTTCTTC
CDR3aa: CASSFTFSGGYNEQFF

abundance: many
v_gene: TRBV11-2
j_gene: TRBJ2-7
d_gene: TRBD1
CDR3nt: TGTGCCAGCAGCTTAGCAGGGGGCGGTTACGAGCAGTACTTC
CDR3aa: CASSLAGGGYEQYF

abundance: few
v_gene: TRBV7-2
j_gene: TRBJ1-6
d_gene: NA
CDR3nt: TGTGCCAGCAGCTTAGTCACCTTCCAGTCACCCCTCCACTTT
CDR3aa: CASSLVTFQSPLHF

abundance: NA
v_gene: TRBV28
j_gene: TRBJ1-5
d_gene: TRBD1
CDR3nt: TGTGCCAGCTCTAGCCCTTTTGGACAGGACAATCAGCCCCAGCATTTT
CDR3aa: CASSSPFGQDNQPQHF

abundance: NA
v_gene: TRBV15
j_gene: TRBJ1-1
d_gene: NA
CDR3nt: TGTGCCACCAGTAGAGATAATTTAGCGGCAGGACGTTTT
CDR3aa: CATSRDNLAAGRF

abundance: NA
v_gene: TRBV5-1
j_gene: TRBJ2-7
d_gene: NA
CDR3nt: TGCGCCAGCAGCCGACCCTCCTACGAGCAGTACTTC
CDR3aa: CASSRPSYEQYF

abundance: NA
v_gene: TRBV5-1
j_gene: TRBJ1-2
d_gene: NA
CDR3nt: TGCGCCAGCAGCCCCTCGGTTGTGGGCGGCTACACCTTC
CDR3aa: CASSPSVVGGYTF

abundance: NA
v_gene: TRBV5-4
j_gene: TRBJ2-3
d_gene: NA
CDR3nt: TGTGCCAGCAGCTTGCTTCAACCCAACCAGGGTCCAGATACGCAGTATTTT
CDR3aa: CASSLLQPNQGPDTQYF

abundance: few
v_gene: TRBV9
j_gene: TRBJ2-3
d_gene: TRBD2
CDR3nt: TGTGCCAGCAGCGAGACTAGCTATCCCACAGATACGCAGTATTTT
CDR3aa: CASSETSYPTDTQYF

abundance: many
v_gene: TRBV12-3/TRBV12-4
j_gene: TRBJ1-1
d_gene: TRBD1
CDR3nt: TGTGCCAGCAGATCCTCACCCGGGACAGGGGGCACTGAAGCTTTCTTT
CDR3aa: CASRSSPGTGGTEAFF

abundance: many
v_gene: TRBV4-1
j_gene: TRBJ2-7
d_gene: NA
CDR3nt: TGCGCCAGCAGCCCCCCGGGCCCTTACGAGCAGTACTTC
CDR3aa: CASSPPGPYEQYF

abundance: many
v_gene: TRBV7-2
j_gene: TRBJ1-2
d_gene: TRBD1
CDR3nt: TGTGCCAGCAGTTCCGGGACAGGCGGAATTAACTATGGCTACACCTTC
CDR3aa: CASSSGTGGINYGYTF

abundance: NA
v_gene: TRBV6-2/TRBV6-3
j_gene: TRBJ1-4
d_gene: NA
CDR3nt: TGTGCCAGCAGCCGGGAGAGGCTGGCAGAAAAACTGTTTTTT
CDR3aa: CASSRERLAEKLFF

abundance: few
v_gene: TRBV7-9
j_gene: TRBJ1-1
d_gene: NA
CDR3nt: TGTGCCACCTTGGGCCAAATGAACACTGAAGCTTTCTTT
CDR3aa: CATLGQMNTEAFF

abundance: NA
v_gene: TRBV7-2
j_gene: TRBJ2-2
d_gene: TRBD1
CDR3nt: TGTGCCAGCAGCTTAGTAGGGACAGGGGGCACCGGGGAGCTGTTTTTT
CDR3aa: CASSLVGTGGTGELFF